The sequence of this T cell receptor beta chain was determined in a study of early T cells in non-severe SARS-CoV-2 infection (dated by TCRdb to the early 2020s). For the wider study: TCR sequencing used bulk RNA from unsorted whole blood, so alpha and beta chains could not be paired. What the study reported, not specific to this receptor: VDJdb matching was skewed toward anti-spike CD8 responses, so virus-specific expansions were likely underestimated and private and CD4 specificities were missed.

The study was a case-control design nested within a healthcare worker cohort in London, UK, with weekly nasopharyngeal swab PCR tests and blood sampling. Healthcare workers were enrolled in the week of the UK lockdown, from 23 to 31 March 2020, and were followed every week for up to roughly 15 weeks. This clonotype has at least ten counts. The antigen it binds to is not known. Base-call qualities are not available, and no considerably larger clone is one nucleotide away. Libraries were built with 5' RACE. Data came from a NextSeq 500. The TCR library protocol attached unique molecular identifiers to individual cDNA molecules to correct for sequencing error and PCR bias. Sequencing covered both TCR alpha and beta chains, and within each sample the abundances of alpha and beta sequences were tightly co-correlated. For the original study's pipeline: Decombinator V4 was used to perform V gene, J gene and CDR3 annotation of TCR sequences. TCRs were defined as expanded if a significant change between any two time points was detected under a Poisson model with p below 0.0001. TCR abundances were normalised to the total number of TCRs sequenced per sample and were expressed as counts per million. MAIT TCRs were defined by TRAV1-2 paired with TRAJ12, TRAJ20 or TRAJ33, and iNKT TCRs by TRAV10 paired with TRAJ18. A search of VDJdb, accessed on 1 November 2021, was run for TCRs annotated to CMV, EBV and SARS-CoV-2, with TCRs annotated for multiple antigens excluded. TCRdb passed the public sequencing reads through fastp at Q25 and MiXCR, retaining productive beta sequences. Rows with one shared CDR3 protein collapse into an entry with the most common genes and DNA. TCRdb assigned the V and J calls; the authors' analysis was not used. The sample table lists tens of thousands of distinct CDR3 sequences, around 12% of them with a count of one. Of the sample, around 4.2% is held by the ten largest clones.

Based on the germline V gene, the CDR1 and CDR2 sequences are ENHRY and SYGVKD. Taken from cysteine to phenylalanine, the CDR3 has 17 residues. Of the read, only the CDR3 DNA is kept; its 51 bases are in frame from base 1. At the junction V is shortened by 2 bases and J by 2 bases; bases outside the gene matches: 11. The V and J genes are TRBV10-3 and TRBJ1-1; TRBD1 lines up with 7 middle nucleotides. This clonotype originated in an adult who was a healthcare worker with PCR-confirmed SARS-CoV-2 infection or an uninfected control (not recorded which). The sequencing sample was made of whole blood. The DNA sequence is TGTGCCATCAGTGAGCCTTTCCGACAGGGCCCCAACACTGAAGCTTTCTTT. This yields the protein CAISEPFRQGPNTEAFF.